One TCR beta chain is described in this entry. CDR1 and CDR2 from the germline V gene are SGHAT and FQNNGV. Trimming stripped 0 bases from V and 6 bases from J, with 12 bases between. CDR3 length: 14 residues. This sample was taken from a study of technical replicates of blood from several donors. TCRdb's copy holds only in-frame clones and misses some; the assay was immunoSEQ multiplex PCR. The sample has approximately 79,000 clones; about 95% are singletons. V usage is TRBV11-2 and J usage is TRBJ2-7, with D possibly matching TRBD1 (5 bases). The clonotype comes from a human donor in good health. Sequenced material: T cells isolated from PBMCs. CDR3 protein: CASSLDRAPREQYF. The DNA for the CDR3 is TGTGCCAGCAGCTTAGACAGGGCCCCCCGCGAGCAGTACTTC.